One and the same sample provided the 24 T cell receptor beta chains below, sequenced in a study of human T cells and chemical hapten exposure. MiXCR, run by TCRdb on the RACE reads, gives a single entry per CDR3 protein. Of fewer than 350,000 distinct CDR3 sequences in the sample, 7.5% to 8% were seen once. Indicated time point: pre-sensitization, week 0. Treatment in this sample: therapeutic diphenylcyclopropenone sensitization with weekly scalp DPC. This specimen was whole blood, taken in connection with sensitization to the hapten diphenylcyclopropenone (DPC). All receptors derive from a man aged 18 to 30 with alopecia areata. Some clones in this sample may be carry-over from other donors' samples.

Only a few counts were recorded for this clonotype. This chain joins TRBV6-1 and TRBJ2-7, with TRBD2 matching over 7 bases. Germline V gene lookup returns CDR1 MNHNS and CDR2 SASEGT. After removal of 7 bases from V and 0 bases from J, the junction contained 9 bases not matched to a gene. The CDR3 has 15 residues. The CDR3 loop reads CASNYRGGSSYEQYV. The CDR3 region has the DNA TGTGCCAGCAATTATCGGGGCGGGAGCTCCTACGAGCAGTACGTC.

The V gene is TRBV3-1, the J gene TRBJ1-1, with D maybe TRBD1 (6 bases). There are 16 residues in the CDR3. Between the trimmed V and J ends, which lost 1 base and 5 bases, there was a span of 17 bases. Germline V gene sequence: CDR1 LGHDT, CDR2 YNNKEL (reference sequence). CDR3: CASSQASPGVGTEAFF. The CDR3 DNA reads TGTGCCAGCAGCCAAGCATCTCCAGGGGTCGGAACTGAAGCTTTCTTT.

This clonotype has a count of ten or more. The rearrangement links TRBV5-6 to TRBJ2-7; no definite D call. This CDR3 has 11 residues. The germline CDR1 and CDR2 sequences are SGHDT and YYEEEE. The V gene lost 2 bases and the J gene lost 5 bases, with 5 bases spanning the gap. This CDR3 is CASSFVNEQYF. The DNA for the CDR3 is TGTGCCAGCAGCTTTGTGAACGAGCAGTACTTC.

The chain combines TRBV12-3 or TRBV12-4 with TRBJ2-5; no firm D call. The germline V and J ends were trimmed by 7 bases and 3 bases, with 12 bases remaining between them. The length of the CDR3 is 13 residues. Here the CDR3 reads CASNLGREETQYF. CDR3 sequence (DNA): TGTGCCAGCAATTTGGGTAGGGAAGAGACCCAGTACTTC.

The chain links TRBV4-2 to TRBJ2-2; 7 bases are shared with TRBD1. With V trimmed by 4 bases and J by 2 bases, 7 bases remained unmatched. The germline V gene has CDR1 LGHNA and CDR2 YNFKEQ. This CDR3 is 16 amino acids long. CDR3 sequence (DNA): TGTGCCAGCAGCCTAGGAAGGGGGCTCAACACCGGGGAGCTGTTTTTT. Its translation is CASSLGRGLNTGELFF.

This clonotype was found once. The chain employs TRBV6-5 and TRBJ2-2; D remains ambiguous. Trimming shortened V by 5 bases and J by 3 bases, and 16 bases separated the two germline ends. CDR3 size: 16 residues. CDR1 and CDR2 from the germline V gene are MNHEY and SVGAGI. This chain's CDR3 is CASSIDKSDYTGELFF. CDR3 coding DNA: TGTGCCAGCAGTATCGACAAGTCCGACTACACCGGGGAGCTGTTTTTT.

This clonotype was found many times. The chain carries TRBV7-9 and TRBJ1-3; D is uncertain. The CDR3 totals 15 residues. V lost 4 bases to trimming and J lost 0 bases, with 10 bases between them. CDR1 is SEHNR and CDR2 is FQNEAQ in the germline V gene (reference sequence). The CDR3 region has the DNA TGTGCCAGCAGCTCCGCAGGAAACTCTGGAAACACCATATATTTT. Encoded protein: CASSSAGNSGNTIYF.

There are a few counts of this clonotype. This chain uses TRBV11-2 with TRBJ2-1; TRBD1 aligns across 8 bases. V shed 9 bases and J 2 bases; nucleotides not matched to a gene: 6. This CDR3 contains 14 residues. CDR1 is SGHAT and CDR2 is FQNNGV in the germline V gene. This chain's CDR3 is CASSRDRTYNEQFF. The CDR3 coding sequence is TGTGCCAGTAGTCGGGACAGGACCTACAATGAGCAGTTCTTC.

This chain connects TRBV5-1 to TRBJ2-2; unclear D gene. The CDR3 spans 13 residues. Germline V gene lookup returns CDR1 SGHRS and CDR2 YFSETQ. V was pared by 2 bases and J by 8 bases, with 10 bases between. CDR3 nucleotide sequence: TGCGCCAGCAGCTTTACCCCTGGGGGGGAGCTGTTTTTT. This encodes CASSFTPGGELFF.

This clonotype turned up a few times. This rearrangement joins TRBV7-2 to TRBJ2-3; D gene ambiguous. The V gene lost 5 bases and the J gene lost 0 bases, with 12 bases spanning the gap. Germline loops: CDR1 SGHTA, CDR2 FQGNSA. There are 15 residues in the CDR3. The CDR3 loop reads CASSPDPASTDTQYF. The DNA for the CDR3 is TGTGCCAGCAGCCCAGACCCGGCTAGCACAGATACGCAGTATTTT.

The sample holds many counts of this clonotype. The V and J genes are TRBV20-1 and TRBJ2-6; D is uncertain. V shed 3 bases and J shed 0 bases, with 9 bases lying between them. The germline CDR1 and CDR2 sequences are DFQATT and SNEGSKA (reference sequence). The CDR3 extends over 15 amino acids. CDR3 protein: CSASMRNSGANVLTF. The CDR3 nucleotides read TGCAGTGCTAGCATGCGGAACTCTGGGGCCAACGTCCTGACTTTC.

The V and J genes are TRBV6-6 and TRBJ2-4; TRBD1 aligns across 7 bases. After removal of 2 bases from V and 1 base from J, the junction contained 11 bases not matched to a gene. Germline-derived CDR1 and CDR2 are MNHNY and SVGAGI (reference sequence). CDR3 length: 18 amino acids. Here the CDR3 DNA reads TGTGCCAGCAGTTACACGGACAGGAGGCGAGAGGCCAAAAACATTCAGTACTTC. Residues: CASSYTDRRREAKNIQYF.

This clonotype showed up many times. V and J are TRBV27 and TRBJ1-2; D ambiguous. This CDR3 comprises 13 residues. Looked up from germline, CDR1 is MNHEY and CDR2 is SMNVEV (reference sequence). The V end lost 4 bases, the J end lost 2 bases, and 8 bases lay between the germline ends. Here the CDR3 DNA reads TGTGCCAGCAGTTGGCAGGAGAACTATGGCTACACCTTC. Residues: CASSWQENYGYTF.

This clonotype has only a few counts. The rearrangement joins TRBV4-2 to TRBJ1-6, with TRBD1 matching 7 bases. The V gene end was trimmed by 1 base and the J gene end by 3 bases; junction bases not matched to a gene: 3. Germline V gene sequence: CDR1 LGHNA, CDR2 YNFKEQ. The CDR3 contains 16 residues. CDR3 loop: CASSQGTGIYNSPLHF. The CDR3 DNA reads TGTGCCAGCAGCCAAGGGACAGGAATCTATAATTCACCCCTCCACTTT.

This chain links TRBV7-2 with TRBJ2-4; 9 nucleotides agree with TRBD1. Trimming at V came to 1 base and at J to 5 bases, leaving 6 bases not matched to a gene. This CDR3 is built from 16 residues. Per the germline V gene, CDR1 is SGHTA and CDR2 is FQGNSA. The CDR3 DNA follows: TGTGCCAGCAGCTTAGAGGGACAGGGTTCCCAAAACATTCAGTACTTC. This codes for CASSLEGQGSQNIQYF.

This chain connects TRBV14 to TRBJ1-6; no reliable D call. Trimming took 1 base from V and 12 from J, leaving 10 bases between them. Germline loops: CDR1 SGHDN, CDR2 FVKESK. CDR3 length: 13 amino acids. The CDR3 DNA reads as TGTGCCAGCAGCCAAGTATCCGTGGAACCCCTCCACTTT. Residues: CASSQVSVEPLHF.

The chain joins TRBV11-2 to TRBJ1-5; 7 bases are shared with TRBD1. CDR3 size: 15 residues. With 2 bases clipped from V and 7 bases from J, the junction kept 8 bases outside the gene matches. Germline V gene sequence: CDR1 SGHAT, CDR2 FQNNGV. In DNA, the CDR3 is TGTGCCAGCAGCTTAACAGGGGCAGCCCTCCAGCCCCAGCATTTT. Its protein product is CASSLTGAALQPQHF.

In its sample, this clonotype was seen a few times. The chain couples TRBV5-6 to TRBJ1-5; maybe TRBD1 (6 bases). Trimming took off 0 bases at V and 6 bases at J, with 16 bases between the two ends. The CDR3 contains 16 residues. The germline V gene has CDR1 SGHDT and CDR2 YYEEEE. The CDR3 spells CASSLVPGGAGQPQHF. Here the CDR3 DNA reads TGTGCCAGCAGCTTGGTTCCGGGGGGCGCCGGTCAGCCCCAGCATTTT.

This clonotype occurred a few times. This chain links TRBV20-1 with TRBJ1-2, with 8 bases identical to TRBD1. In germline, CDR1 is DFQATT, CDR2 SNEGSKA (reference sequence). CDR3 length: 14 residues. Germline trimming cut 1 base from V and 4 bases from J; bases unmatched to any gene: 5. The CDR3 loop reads CSARGQQGGYGYTF. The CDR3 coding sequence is TGCAGTGCTAGAGGGCAACAGGGGGGCTATGGCTACACCTTC.

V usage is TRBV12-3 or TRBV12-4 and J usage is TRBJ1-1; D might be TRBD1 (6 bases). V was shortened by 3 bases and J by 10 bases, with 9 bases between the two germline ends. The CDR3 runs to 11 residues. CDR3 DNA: TGTGCCAGCAGTTTGGGGGCGGCAGCTTTCTTT. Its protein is CASSLGAAAFF.

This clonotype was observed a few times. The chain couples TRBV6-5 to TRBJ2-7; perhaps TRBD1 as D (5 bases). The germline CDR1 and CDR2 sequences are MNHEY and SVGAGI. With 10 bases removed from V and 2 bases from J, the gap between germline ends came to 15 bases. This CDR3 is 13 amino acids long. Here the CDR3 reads CATRRKGTYEQYF. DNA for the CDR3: TGTGCCACCAGGCGAAAGGGGACCTACGAGCAGTACTTC.

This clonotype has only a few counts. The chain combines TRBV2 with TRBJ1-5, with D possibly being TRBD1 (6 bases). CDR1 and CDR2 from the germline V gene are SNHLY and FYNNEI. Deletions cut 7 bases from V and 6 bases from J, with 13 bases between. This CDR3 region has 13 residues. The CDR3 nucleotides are TGTGCCAGCAACAGGGTGTTCGGTCAGCCCCAGCATTTT. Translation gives CASNRVFGQPQHF.

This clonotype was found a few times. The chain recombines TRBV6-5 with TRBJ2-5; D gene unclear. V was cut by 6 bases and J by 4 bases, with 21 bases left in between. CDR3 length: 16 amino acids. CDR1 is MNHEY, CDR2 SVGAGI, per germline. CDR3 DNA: TGTGCCAGCAGCCCATTTTTAGGGCTCGTAAGAGAGACCCAGTACTTC. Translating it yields CASSPFLGLVRETQYF.

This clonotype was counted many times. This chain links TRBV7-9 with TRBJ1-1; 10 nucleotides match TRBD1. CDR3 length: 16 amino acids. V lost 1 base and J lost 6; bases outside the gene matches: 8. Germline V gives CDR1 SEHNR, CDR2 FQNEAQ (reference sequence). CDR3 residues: CASSLGGQGVLAEAFF. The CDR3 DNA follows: TGTGCCAGCAGCTTAGGAGGACAGGGGGTTCTCGCTGAAGCTTTCTTT.